The rows below give T cell receptor beta chains drawn from one sample of a study of CD8 T cells in Susac syndrome. MiXCR, applied by TCRdb to the immunoSEQ multiplex PCR reads, yields one record per CDR3 protein. This sample has 200,000 or so distinct CDR3 sequences, with under 97% found just once. Specimen: CD4+ T cells from PBMCs. The receptors originated from a human donor with multiple sclerosis. CDR3s include the opening cysteine and the closing phenylalanine or tryptophan. A D gene is named only where the DNA matches it firmly. Size tells how often a clone was seen (once, few, many) or the class of an expanded clone, and some rows leave it out.

CDR3 DNA | CDR3 protein | D gene | J gene | V gene | clone size
TGTGCCTGGAAAAAGGGACCTTCGGTAGGAACTAATGAAAAACTGTTTTTT | CAWKKGPSVGTNEKLFF | NA | TRBJ1-4 | TRBV30 | once
TGCGCCAGCAGCTTTAAGACTAGCACAGATACGCAGTATTTT | CASSFKTSTDTQYF | NA | TRBJ2-3 | TRBV5-1 | NA
TGCAGCGTTGGGGGCTCCTACAATGAGCAGTTCTTC | CSVGGSYNEQFF | NA | TRBJ2-1 | TRBV29-1 | once
TGTGCCAGCAGGAGAGGGGCAGCCGCCTGGCCCCAGCATTTT | CASRRGAAAWPQHF | NA | TRBJ1-5 | TRBV27 | NA
TGTGCCAGCAGCTCCTTACCGACGCTCCTCACCGGGGAGCTGTTTTTT | CASSSLPTLLTGELFF | NA | TRBJ2-2 | TRBV7-9 | NA
TGCGCTAAGGACGAGCAGTACTTC | CAKDEQYF | NA | TRBJ2-7 | TRBV5-1 | NA
TGTGCCAGCAGTTTTTCCCTAGCGGGGGCCACAGATACGCAGTATTTT | CASSFSLAGATDTQYF | TRBD2 | TRBJ2-3 | TRBV12-3/TRBV12-4 | NA
TGTGCCAGCAGGAAGACGGCTAGGCCCGTTAGCGATGAGCAGTTCTTC | CASRKTARPVSDEQFF | NA | TRBJ2-1 | TRBV2 | NA
TGCAGCGTTGAAGCGAAGGGGACTAGCGGGGGGGCCCTAGAGACCCAGTACTTC | CSVEAKGTSGGALETQYF | TRBD2 | TRBJ2-5 | TRBV29-1 | NA
TGTGCCTGGAATAGCGGTACGGGCCAAGAGACCCAGTACTTC | CAWNSGTGQETQYF | NA | TRBJ2-5 | TRBV30 | NA
TGCAGCGCCACTCGGACAGGGGCCACTGAAGCTTTCTTT | CSATRTGATEAFF | TRBD1 | TRBJ1-1 | TRBV29-1 | NA